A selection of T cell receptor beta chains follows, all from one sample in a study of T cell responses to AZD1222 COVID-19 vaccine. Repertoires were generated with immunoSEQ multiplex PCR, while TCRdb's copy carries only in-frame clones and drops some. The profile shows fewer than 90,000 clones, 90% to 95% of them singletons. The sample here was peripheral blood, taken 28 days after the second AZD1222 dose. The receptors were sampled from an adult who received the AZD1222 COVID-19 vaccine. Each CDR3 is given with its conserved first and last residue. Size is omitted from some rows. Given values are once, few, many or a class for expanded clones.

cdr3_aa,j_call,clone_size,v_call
CASSQVDILQYNEQFF,TRBJ2-1,.,TRBV4-1
CASSLYGGPVGYGYTF,TRBJ1-2,.,TRBV7-3
CASSYTGGSSEAFF,TRBJ1-1,.,TRBV7-9
CASSPRQAVYGYTF,TRBJ1-2,.,TRBV19
CASSVSSGELFF,TRBJ2-2,.,TRBV9
CASSYEARVFGELFF,TRBJ2-2,.,TRBV6-5
CASPRETQYF,TRBJ2-5,.,TRBV18
CASSQGRGLEQYF,TRBJ2-7,.,TRBV3-1/TRBV3-2
CSVRLEAQYF,TRBJ2-5,.,TRBV29-1
CASSQTRGRGNTEAFF,TRBJ1-1,.,TRBV4-2
CASSQGSYRPMGGYTF,TRBJ1-2,once,TRBV3-1/TRBV3-2
CASSEAPGLAGSEQYF,TRBJ2-7,.,TRBV2
CASSFSGHTLSSYNSPLHF,TRBJ1-6,.,TRBV27
CASRSLAGTDTQYF,TRBJ2-3,once,TRBV5-1
CATSRVVRGETQYF,TRBJ2-5,.,TRBV2
CASSMASSYEQYF,TRBJ2-7,.,TRBV19
CASSPGTGLDTEAFF,TRBJ1-1,.,TRBV18
CASSLSASGSYNEQFF,TRBJ2-1,.,TRBV28
CASSLVAGENEKLFF,TRBJ1-4,.,TRBV5-1
CASSQGTARQNTEAFF,TRBJ1-1,.,TRBV3-1/TRBV3-2
CASSGTVLGGEQFF,TRBJ2-1,once,TRBV11-2
CASSQIGGSPYEQYF,TRBJ2-7,once,TRBV28
CASGPGQGAEGYTF,TRBJ1-2,.,TRBV5-1
CASSLDTPNYGYTF,TRBJ1-2,.,TRBV5-1
CASSPGLSYNEQFF,TRBJ2-1,.,TRBV13